This is a list of T cell receptor beta chains from one sample in a study of T cells in Graves' hyperthyroidism and ophthalmopathy. Each CDR3 protein is one row after TCRdb ran MiXCR on the multiplex PCR reads. The repertoire holds over 350,000 distinct CDR3 sequences, with roughly 14% as singletons. The sequenced material came from blood. Every receptor here comes from a man between 18 and 35 years old with Graves' ophthalmopathy. CDR3s include the opening cysteine and the closing phenylalanine or tryptophan. D genes are given only for firm matches. Size values are once, few and many counts, or a class for expanded clones, and some rows have none.

v_gene: TRBV6-1; len: 13; d_gene: NA; j_gene: TRBJ2-7; abundance: many; CDR3nt: TGTGCCAGCAGTGACAGGGGTCCCTACGAGCAGTACTTC; CDR3aa: CASSDRGPYEQYF
v_gene: TRBV6-1; len: 16; d_gene: TRBD2; j_gene: TRBJ2-3; abundance: NA; CDR3nt: TGTGCCAGCAGGGCTGGACTAGCGGGCCGGCAAGATACGCAGTATTTT; CDR3aa: CASRAGLAGRQDTQYF
v_gene: TRBV7-2; len: 16; d_gene: NA; j_gene: TRBJ1-2; abundance: many; CDR3nt: TGTGCCAGCAGGCGGAGGGGGGACGCGGCTAACTATGGCTACACCTTC; CDR3aa: CASRRRGDAANYGYTF
v_gene: TRBV10-3; len: 16; d_gene: NA; j_gene: TRBJ2-6; abundance: many; CDR3nt: TGTGCCATCAGTGAGGGCAGGACTACTGGGGCCAACGTCCTGACTTTC; CDR3aa: CAISEGRTTGANVLTF
v_gene: TRBV5-4; len: 15; d_gene: TRBD1; j_gene: TRBJ1-1; abundance: NA; CDR3nt: TGTGCCAGCAGCGTACAGGGGATTGGCTTCGCTGAAGCTTTCTTT; CDR3aa: CASSVQGIGFAEAFF
v_gene: TRBV12-3/TRBV12-4; len: 13; d_gene: NA; j_gene: TRBJ1-2; abundance: many; CDR3nt: TGTGCCAGCAGTTTGACAGAAGTCTATGGCTACACCTTC; CDR3aa: CASSLTEVYGYTF
v_gene: TRBV12-3/TRBV12-4; len: 14; d_gene: TRBD1; j_gene: TRBJ2-7; abundance: many; CDR3nt: TGTGCCAGCAGTCCCGGGACAGGGATCTACGAGCAGTACTTC; CDR3aa: CASSPGTGIYEQYF
v_gene: TRBV6-1; len: 15; d_gene: TRBD1; j_gene: TRBJ1-3; abundance: NA; CDR3nt: TGTGCCAGCAGCGGACTGACAGGGGTCGGAAACACCATATATTTT; CDR3aa: CASSGLTGVGNTIYF
v_gene: TRBV10-3; len: 14; d_gene: TRBD1; j_gene: TRBJ1-1; abundance: few; CDR3nt: TGTGCCATCAGTGAACCTAACAGGGGCAGGGAAGCTTTCTTT; CDR3aa: CAISEPNRGREAFF
v_gene: TRBV6-5; len: 16; d_gene: TRBD1; j_gene: TRBJ2-2; abundance: many; CDR3nt: TGTGCCAGCAGTTACTCGGGAGACAGGGCATCCGGGGAGCTGTTTTTT; CDR3aa: CASSYSGDRASGELFF
v_gene: TRBV10-2; len: 13; d_gene: TRBD2; j_gene: TRBJ2-7; abundance: many; CDR3nt: TGCGCCAGCAGTGAGTCGATTAGGACTAGGCAGTACTTC; CDR3aa: CASSESIRTRQYF
v_gene: TRBV7-9; len: 15; d_gene: NA; j_gene: TRBJ2-7; abundance: many; CDR3nt: TGTGCCAGCAGCCCCCCGGAAGGCGACCCCTACGAGCAGTACTTC; CDR3aa: CASSPPEGDPYEQYF
v_gene: TRBV7-9; len: 14; d_gene: TRBD1; j_gene: TRBJ2-2; abundance: few; CDR3nt: TGTGCCAGCAGCGATACAGGGGCCACCGGGGAGCTGTTTTTT; CDR3aa: CASSDTGATGELFF
v_gene: TRBV11-1; len: 13; d_gene: TRBD1; j_gene: TRBJ1-2; abundance: many; CDR3nt: TGTGCCAGCAGCCCCGGGACAGAGTATGGCTACACCTTC; CDR3aa: CASSPGTEYGYTF
v_gene: TRBV20-1; len: 12; d_gene: TRBD2; j_gene: TRBJ2-3; abundance: many; CDR3nt: TGCAGTGCCAAAGCGGGACTAGATACGCAGTATTTT; CDR3aa: CSAKAGLDTQYF
v_gene: TRBV5-1; len: 16; d_gene: NA; j_gene: TRBJ2-7; abundance: many; CDR3nt: TGCGCCAGCAGCTTGGTCAGTCAAGGGGCCTCCTACGAGCAGTACTTC; CDR3aa: CASSLVSQGASYEQYF
v_gene: TRBV3-1; len: 14; d_gene: NA; j_gene: TRBJ1-3; abundance: many; CDR3nt: TGTGCCAGCAGCCAAGATCCAGGGGAAGACACCATATATTTT; CDR3aa: CASSQDPGEDTIYF
v_gene: TRBV6-1; len: 13; d_gene: TRBD1; j_gene: TRBJ2-3; abundance: many; CDR3nt: TGTGCCAGCAACCTACAGGGGTCAGATACGCAGTATTTT; CDR3aa: CASNLQGSDTQYF